These 30 T cell receptor beta chains came from one sample sequenced in a study of control samples from healthy donors and cancer patients. Measured with immunoSEQ multiplex PCR; TCRdb has only the in-frame clones, and not every one. The table records around 140,000 clones, 91% of them present only once. The specimen was blood. The receptors were gathered from a man younger than 45 in good health.

V usage is TRBV19 and J usage is TRBJ1-5; 9 bases are shared with TRBD1. Trimming took 5 bases from V and 4 from J; bases not matched to a gene: 6. Germline values: CDR1 LNHDA, CDR2 SQIVND (reference sequence). The CDR3 loop spans 15 amino acids. The CDR3 DNA follows: TGTGCCAGTAGTGTCCCGACAGGGGGAAATCAGCCCCAGCATTTT. Amino acids: CASSVPTGGNQPQHF.

The chain joins TRBV12-5 to TRBJ1-2, with TRBD1 matching over 8 bases. The length of the CDR3 is 15 residues. Germline lookup yields CDR1 LGHNT and CDR2 FRNRAP. V gave up 1 base and J gave up 0 bases; unmatched junction bases: 1. This CDR3 reads CASGLGTGTNYGYTF. The CDR3 DNA sequence: TGTGCTAGTGGTTTGGGGACAGGGACTAACTATGGCTACACCTTC.

Concerning this clone itself: The junction departs from the called germline gene at one end, perhaps through a read error. The genes are TRBV12-5 and TRBJ1-1; D remains unclear. The CDR3 consists of 12 residues. The germline V gene encodes CDR1 LGHNT and CDR2 FRNRAP. CDR3 DNA: TGTGCTAGAGGTTCGGAGGACACTGAAGCTTTCTTT. Amino acid sequence: CARGSEDTEAFF. The variable domain in full, with the rest retrieved from reference TRBV12-5 and TRBJ1-1, is DARVTQTPRHKVTEMGQEVTMRCQPILGHNTVFWYRQTMMQGLELLAYFRNRAPLDDSGMPKDRFSAEMPDATLATLKIQPSEPRDSAVYFCARGSEDTEAFFGQGTRLTVV.

The chain joins TRBV20-1 to TRBJ2-2, with D possibly TRBD2 on 5 matching bases. The CDR3 has 14 amino acids. Germline V gene lookup returns CDR1 DFQATT and CDR2 SNEGSKA (reference sequence). The V gene lost 3 bases and the J gene lost 4 bases, with 12 bases spanning the gap. The CDR3 bases are TGCAGTGCTAGTGGACTGCTTGGCACCGGGGAGCTGTTTTTT. Its translation: CSASGLLGTGELFF.

The rearrangement joins TRBV27 to TRBJ2-2, with TRBD1 matching 8 bases. The V and J ends lost 1 base and 1 base, in that order; junction bases with no gene match: 11. Germline-derived CDR1 and CDR2 are MNHEY and SMNVEV (reference sequence). The CDR3 totals 19 residues. The CDR3 sequence is CASSLYGPGGLMNTGELFF. DNA for the CDR3: TGTGCCAGCAGTTTATATGGGCCAGGGGGCCTTATGAACACCGGGGAGCTGTTTTTT.

The chain has TRBV7-3 and TRBJ1-2; D remains unclear. The CDR3 has 14 residues. Germline values: CDR1 SGHTA, CDR2 FQGTGA. Trimming took off 2 bases at V and 6 bases at J, with 13 bases between the two ends. The CDR3 spells CASSLFPRLDGYTF. The CDR3 coding sequence is TGTGCCAGCAGCTTATTCCCCAGGCTGGATGGCTACACCTTC. Variable domain in full (rest from reference TRBV7-3 and TRBJ1-2): GAGVSQTPSNKVTEKGKYVELRCDPISGHTALYWYRQSLGQGPEFLIYFQGTGAADDSGLPNDRFFAVRPEGSVSTLKIQRTERGDSAVYLCASSLFPRLDGYTFGSGTRLTVV.

The chain uses TRBV6-1 and TRBJ1-1, with D hard to call. Germline V gene data show CDR1 as MNHNS and CDR2 as SASEGT. The CDR3 runs to 15 residues. The V end was cut by 0 bases, the J end by 4 bases, with 12 bases between. In nucleotides, the CDR3 is TGTGCCAGCAGTGAAGCGAGGACGGTTGGCACTGAAGCTTTCTTT. It is translated as CASSEARTVGTEAFF.

This sequence joins TRBV6-5 and TRBJ2-7; D perhaps matches TRBD1 (6 bases). The CDR3 covers 11 residues. The V end was cut by 8 bases, the J end by 3 bases, with 8 bases between. Germline V gene sequence: CDR1 MNHEY, CDR2 SVGAGI. The CDR3 sequence is CASGGFYEQYF. CDR3 coding DNA: TGTGCCAGCGGGGGCTTCTACGAGCAGTACTTC.

In its sample, this clone was seen once. This chain links TRBV14 with TRBJ2-2, with D tentatively TRBD2 (5 bases). This CDR3 region has 16 residues. Between the trimmed V and J ends, which lost 6 bases and 4 bases, there was a span of 18 bases. Germline V CDR1 and CDR2: SGHDN, FVKESK. CDR3 nucleotide sequence: TGTGCCAGCAGTCAAACGGGGTCCCCACCCACCGGGGAGCTGTTTTTT. It encodes CASSQTGSPPTGELFF.

The V call is TRBV5-1, the J call TRBJ2-7; D call uncertain. From germline, CDR1 is SGHRS and CDR2 YFSETQ. This CDR3 contains 12 residues. Trimming shortened V by 5 bases and J by 2 bases, and 8 bases separated the two germline ends. Written as DNA, the CDR3 is TGCGCCAGCAGTTTCGGAGCCTACGAGCAGTACTTC. Translating it yields CASSFGAYEQYF.

This rearrangement joins TRBV6-1 to TRBJ1-4; the D is unclear. Germline CDR1 and CDR2: MNHNS and SASEGT. The ends were cut back, 2 bases at V and 0 bases at J, with 4 bases in the middle. The CDR3 has 14 residues. CDR3 sequence: CASSERATNEKLFF. Here the CDR3 DNA reads TGTGCCAGCAGTGAACGCGCAACTAATGAAAAACTGTTTTTT.

The genes are TRBV19 and TRBJ1-1; TRBD1 matches 7 bases. CDR3 size: 15 residues. The V segment lost 7 bases and the J segment 3 bases; nucleotides outside the gene matches: 11. CDR1 is LNHDA and CDR2 is SQIVND in the germline V gene (reference sequence). The CDR3 here is CASTQGGSLHTEAFF. CDR3 sequence (DNA): TGTGCCAGTACCCAGGGGGGGAGTTTACACACTGAAGCTTTCTTT. Based on the CDR3 plus reference TRBV19 and TRBJ1-1, the full variable domain is DGGITQSPKYLFRKEGQNVTLSCEQNLNHDAMYWYRQDPGQGLRLIYYSQIVNDFQKGDIAEGYSVSREKKESFPLTVTSAQKNPTAFYLCASTQGGSLHTEAFFGQGTRLTVV.

This clone was recorded once. J is TRBJ2-1 and V is TRBV7-9; 7 positions agree with TRBD1. Germline-derived CDR1 and CDR2 are SEHNR and FQNEAQ (reference sequence). V trimming: 4 bases; J trimming: 3 bases; junction bases outside the gene matches: 9. There are 16 residues in the CDR3. The CDR3 DNA sequence: TGTGCCAGCAGCTCTCGACAGGGTAAAAACTACAATGAGCAGTTCTTC. As protein: CASSSRQGKNYNEQFF.

In DNA form, the CDR3 reads TGTGCCAGTTTCCCCGGGGGAATCGGCAATGAGCAGTTCTTC. Encoded protein: CASFPGGIGNEQFF. The V call is TRBV19, the J call TRBJ2-1; D may be TRBD2 (6 bases). V lost 8 bases, J lost 6 bases, and 17 bases lay in between. CDR3 size: 14 residues. Looked up from germline, CDR1 is LNHDA and CDR2 is SQIVND (reference sequence).

The J gene is TRBJ2-7, the V gene TRBV27, with a weak D call TRBD1 (6 bases). The CDR3 has 12 amino acids. V dropped 9 bases and J dropped 2 bases, with 11 bases sitting between them. In germline, CDR1 is MNHEY, CDR2 SMNVEV (reference sequence). Here the CDR3 DNA reads TGTGCCAGTACGGACAGCGCCTACGAGCAGTACTTC. Amino acid sequence: CASTDSAYEQYF.

J is TRBJ2-4 and V is TRBV12-3 or TRBV12-4, with TRBD2 matching 7 bases. The V and J ends lost 5 bases and 10 bases, in that order; junction bases with no gene match: 5. There are 12 residues in the CDR3. The CDR3 coding sequence is TGTGCCAGCAGTATCTCGGGAGGAATTCAGTACTTC. This gives the protein CASSISGGIQYF.

The chain couples TRBV7-3 to TRBJ1-5, with D possibly TRBD1 on 5 matching bases. This CDR3 has 15 amino acids. V was trimmed by 5 bases and J by 1 base, leaving 12 bases between them. Germline CDR1 reads SGHTA; CDR2 reads FQGTGA. The CDR3 DNA reads as TGTGCCAGCAGCCCAACGGGGCAGAGCAATCAGCCCCAGCATTTT. It encodes CASSPTGQSNQPQHF.

The rearrangement joins TRBV6-5 to TRBJ1-5; D may be TRBD1 (5 bases). Germline V gene data show CDR1 as MNHEY and CDR2 as SVGAGI. The CDR3 totals 14 residues. Between the trimmed V and J ends, which lost 6 bases and 7 bases, there was a span of 16 bases. The CDR3 DNA is TGTGCCAGCAGGCTCCACGGGACGGAACAGCCCCAGCATTTT. Translated: CASRLHGTEQPQHF.

In its sample, this clone was seen a few times. The V call is TRBV5-1, the J call TRBJ2-7; D may correspond to TRBD1 or TRBD2 (6 bases each). CDR1 is SGHRS and CDR2 is YFSETQ in the germline V gene. The V gene lost 3 bases and the J gene lost 3 bases, with 16 bases spanning the gap. This CDR3 comprises 15 residues. CDR3 sequence: CASSSRWGASYEQYF. DNA for the CDR3: TGCGCCAGCAGCTCTCGGTGGGGGGCCAGCTACGAGCAGTACTTC.

This CDR3 is CASRPMDRDDNEQFF. CDR3 DNA sequence: TGTGCCAGCAGACCGATGGACAGGGACGACAATGAGCAGTTCTTC. The V call is TRBV28, the J call TRBJ2-1, with 8 bases lining up with TRBD1. The CDR3 totals 15 residues. Germline CDR1 is MDHEN and CDR2 is SYDVKM. V lost 6 bases to trimming and J lost 5 bases; unmatched junction nucleotides: 9.

The CDR3 DNA reads as TGTGCCAGTAGTACGGTAATGGGTTCTGGGGCCAACGTCCTGACTTTC. This sequence encodes CASSTVMGSGANVLTF. The chain has TRBV19 and TRBJ2-6; no clear D gene. Trimming stripped 4 bases from V and 1 base from J, with 11 bases between. The CDR3 extends over 16 amino acids. Germline CDR1 and CDR2: LNHDA and SQIVND (reference sequence).

The gene calls are TRBV30 and TRBJ1-5; a possible D gene is TRBD1 (5 bases). The germline CDR1 and CDR2 sequences are GTSNPN and SVGIG (reference sequence). The CDR3 runs to 14 residues. Trimming removed 5 bases from V and 1 base from J, with 12 bases in between. The CDR3 region has the DNA TGTGCCTGGGGACCGGGGGGGAGCAATCAGCCCCAGCATTTT. Its translation is CAWGPGGSNQPQHF.

This sequence joins TRBV30 and TRBJ1-1, with D unresolved. CDR3 length: 17 residues. Per the germline V gene, CDR1 is GTSNPN and CDR2 is SVGIG (reference sequence). V shed 2 bases and J shed 3 bases, with 22 bases lying between them. The chain's CDR3 is CAWSFNRWERGYTEAFF. CDR3 bases: TGTGCCTGGAGTTTCAACCGTTGGGAACGAGGGTACACTGAAGCTTTCTTT.

This clone was seen a single time. This chain joins TRBV6-5 and TRBJ1-5; the match to TRBD1 covers 9 bases. The CDR3 loop spans 14 amino acids. V dropped 6 bases and J dropped 5; count of bases not matched to a gene: 5. CDR1 is MNHEY and CDR2 is SVGAGI in the germline V gene. The chain's CDR3 is CASRARDRDQPQHF. CDR3 nucleotide sequence: TGTGCCAGCAGGGCGAGGGACAGGGATCAGCCCCAGCATTTT.

V usage is TRBV5-6 and J usage is TRBJ1-2; TRBD1 matches 9 bases. V lost 6 bases and J lost 7; bases outside the gene matches: 4. Germline values: CDR1 SGHDT, CDR2 YYEEEE. This CDR3 comprises 12 residues. The CDR3 DNA is TGTGCCAGCAACCAACAGGGGGCTGGCTACACCTTC. Protein sequence: CASNQQGAGYTF.

This sequence joins TRBV19 and TRBJ2-1; the D gene is possibly TRBD2 (6 bases). V dropped 8 bases and J dropped 4 bases, with 12 bases sitting between them. This CDR3 spans 13 amino acids. The germline V gene encodes CDR1 LNHDA and CDR2 SQIVND (reference sequence). The CDR3 region is CASSTRPYNEQFF. The DNA for the CDR3 is TGTGCCAGTTCGACTAGACCGTACAATGAGCAGTTCTTC.

This clone was seen just once. V gene TRBV7-8 combines with J gene TRBJ2-1; a possible D gene is TRBD2 (6 bases). CDR1 and CDR2 (germline): SGHVS, FQNEAQ. Deletions cut 2 bases from V and 10 bases from J, with 9 bases between. The CDR3 runs 12 residues. The CDR3 region is CASSLRAGEQFF. The CDR3 DNA is TGTGCCAGCAGCTTAAGGGCGGGGGAGCAGTTCTTC.

With respect to this clone: This CDR3 is also generated by other DNA sequences in the sample. The chain uses TRBV30 and TRBJ2-7, with 10 bases that match TRBD1. Per the germline V gene, CDR1 is GTSNPN and CDR2 is SVGIG (reference sequence). This CDR3 region has 14 residues. Losses at the gene ends were 0 bases for V and 2 bases for J; bases not matched to a gene: 1. CDR3 in DNA: TGTGCCTGGAGTGTCGGGACAGGGGCCTACGAGCAGTACTTC. This translates into CAWSVGTGAYEQYF.

This chain joins TRBV6-2 or TRBV6-3 and TRBJ1-2; possible D gene TRBD1, 5 bases. The V gene's germline CDR1 is MNHEY and CDR2 SVGEGT. This CDR3 has 15 amino acids. The V end lost 2 bases, the J end lost 0 bases, and 10 bases lay between the germline ends. The CDR3 sequence is CASSYLGGTNYGYTF. The DNA for the CDR3 is TGTGCCAGCAGTTACCTCGGGGGAACTAACTATGGCTACACCTTC.

The chain links TRBV27 to TRBJ2-2; 8 nucleotides match TRBD1. V trimming: 5 bases; J trimming: 5 bases; junction bases outside the gene matches: 4. Germline V gives CDR1 MNHEY, CDR2 SMNVEV (reference sequence). The CDR3 is 14 amino acids. The CDR3 DNA is TGTGCCAGCAGTATATACAGGGGGACCGGGGAGCTGTTTTTT. Translated: CASSIYRGTGELFF.